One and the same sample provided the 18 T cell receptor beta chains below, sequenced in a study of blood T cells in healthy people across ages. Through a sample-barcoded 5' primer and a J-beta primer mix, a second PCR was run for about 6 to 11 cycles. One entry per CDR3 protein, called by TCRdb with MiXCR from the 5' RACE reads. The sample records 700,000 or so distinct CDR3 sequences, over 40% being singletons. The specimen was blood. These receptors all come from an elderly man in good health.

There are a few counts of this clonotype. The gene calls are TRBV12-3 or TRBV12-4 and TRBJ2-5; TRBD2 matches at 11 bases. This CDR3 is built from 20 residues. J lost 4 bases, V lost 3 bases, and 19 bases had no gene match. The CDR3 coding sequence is TGTGCCAGCAGTTTTGTTTTGACTAGCGGGGACCACGGGAACCCAGAGACCCAGTACTTC. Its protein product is CASSFVLTSGDHGNPETQYF.

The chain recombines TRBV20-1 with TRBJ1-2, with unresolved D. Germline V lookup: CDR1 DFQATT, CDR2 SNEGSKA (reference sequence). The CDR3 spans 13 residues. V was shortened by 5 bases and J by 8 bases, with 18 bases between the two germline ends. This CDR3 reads CSAYLDGRMGYTF. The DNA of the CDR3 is TGCAGTGCTTACCTCGACGGGAGGATGGGCTACACCTTC.

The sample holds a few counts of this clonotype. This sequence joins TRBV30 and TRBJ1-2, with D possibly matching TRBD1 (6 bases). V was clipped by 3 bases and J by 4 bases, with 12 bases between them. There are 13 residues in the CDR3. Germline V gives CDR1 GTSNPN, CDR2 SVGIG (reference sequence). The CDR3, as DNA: TGTGCCTGGAGCCGTCAGGGGTCCTATGGCTACACCTTC. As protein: CAWSRQGSYGYTF.

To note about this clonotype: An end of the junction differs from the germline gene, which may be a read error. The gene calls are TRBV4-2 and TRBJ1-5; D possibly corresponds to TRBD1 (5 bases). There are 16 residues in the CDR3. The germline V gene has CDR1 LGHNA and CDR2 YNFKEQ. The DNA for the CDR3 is TGTGCCGGCAGCCAAGTGGGCCAGGGCAGCAATCAGCCCCAGCATTTT. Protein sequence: CAGSQVGQGSNQPQHF.

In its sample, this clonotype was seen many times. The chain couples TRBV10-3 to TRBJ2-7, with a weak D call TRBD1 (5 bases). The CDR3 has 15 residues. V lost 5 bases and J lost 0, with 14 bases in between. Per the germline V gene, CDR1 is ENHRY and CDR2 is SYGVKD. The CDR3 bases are TGTGCCATCAGTTCAAGGGGCACAGACTCCTACGAGCAGTACTTC. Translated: CAISSRGTDSYEQYF.

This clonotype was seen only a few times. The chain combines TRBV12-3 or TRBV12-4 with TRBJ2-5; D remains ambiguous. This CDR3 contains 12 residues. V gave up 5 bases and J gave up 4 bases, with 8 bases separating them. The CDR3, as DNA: TGTGCCAGCAGTCGCCCTATAGAGACCCAGTACTTC. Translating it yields CASSRPIETQYF.

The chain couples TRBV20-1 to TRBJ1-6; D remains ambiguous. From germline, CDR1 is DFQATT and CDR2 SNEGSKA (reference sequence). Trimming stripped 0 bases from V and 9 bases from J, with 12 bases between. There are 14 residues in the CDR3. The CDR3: CSARETYSRSPLHF. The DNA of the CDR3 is TGCAGTGCTAGAGAGACTTACAGTCGTTCACCCCTCCACTTT.

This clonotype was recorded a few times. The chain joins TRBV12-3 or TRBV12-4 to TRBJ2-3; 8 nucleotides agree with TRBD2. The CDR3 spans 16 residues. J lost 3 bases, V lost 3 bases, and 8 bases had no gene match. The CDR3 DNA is TGTGCCAGCAGTTTTGGAAGCGGGAGCAGGACAGATACGCAGTATTTT. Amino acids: CASSFGSGSRTDTQYF.

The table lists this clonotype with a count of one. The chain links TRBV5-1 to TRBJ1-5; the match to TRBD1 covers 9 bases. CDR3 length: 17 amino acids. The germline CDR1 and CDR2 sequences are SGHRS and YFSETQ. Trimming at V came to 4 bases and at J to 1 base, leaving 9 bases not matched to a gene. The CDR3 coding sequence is TGCGCCAGCAGCCCGGGACAGGGTCCAGTGAGCAATCAGCCCCAGCATTTT. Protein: CASSPGQGPVSNQPQHF.

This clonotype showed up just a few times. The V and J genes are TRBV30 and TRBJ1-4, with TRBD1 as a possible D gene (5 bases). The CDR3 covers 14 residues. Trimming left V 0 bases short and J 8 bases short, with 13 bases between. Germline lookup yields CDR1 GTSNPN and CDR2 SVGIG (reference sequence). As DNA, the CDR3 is TGTGCCTGGAGTGTCGGCAGGGTTCTCGAAAAACTGTTTTTT. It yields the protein CAWSVGRVLEKLFF.

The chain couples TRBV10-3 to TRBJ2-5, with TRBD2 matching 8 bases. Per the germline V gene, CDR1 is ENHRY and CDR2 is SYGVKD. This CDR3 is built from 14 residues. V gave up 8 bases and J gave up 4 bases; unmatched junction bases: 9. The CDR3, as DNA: TGTGCCATCGGGGACGGGGGGGCCCGAGAGACCCAGTACTTC. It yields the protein CAIGDGGARETQYF.

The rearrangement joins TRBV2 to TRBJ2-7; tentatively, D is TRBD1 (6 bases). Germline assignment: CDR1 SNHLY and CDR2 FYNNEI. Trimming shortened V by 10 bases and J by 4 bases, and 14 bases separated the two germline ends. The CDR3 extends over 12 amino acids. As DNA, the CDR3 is TGTGCCATCCGGGACATCGCGTACGAGCAGTACTTC. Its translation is CAIRDIAYEQYF.

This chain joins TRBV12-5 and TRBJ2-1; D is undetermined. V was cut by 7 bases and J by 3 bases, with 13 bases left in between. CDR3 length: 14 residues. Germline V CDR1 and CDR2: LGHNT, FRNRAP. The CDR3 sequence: CASAVQEIYNEQFF. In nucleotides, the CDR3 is TGTGCTAGTGCCGTGCAAGAGATCTACAATGAGCAGTTCTTC.

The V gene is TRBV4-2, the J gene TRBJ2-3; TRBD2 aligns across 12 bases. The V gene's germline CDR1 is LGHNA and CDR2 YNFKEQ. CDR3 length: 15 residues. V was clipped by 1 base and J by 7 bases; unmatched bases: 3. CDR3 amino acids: CASSQGLAGAYTQYF. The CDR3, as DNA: TGTGCCAGCAGCCAAGGACTAGCGGGAGCCTATACGCAGTATTTT.

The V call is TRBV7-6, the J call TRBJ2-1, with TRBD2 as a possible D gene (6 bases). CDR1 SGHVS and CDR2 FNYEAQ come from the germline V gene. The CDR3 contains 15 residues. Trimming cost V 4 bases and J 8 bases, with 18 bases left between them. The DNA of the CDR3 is TGTGCCAGCAGCTCCACCGGGACTCCGTGGGATGAGCAGTTCTTC. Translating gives CASSSTGTPWDEQFF. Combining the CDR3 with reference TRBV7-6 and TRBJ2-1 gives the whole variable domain GAGVSQSPRYKVTKRGQDVALRCDPISGHVSLYWYRQALGQGPEFLTYFNYEAQQDKSGLPNDRFSAERPEGSISTLTIQRTEQRDSAMYRCASSSTGTPWDEQFFGPGTRLTVL.

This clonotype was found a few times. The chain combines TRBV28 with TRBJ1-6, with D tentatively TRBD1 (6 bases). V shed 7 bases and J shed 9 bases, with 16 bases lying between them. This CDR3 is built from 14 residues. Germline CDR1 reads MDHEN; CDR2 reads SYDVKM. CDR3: CASTPRTDTSPLHF. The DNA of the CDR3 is TGTGCCAGCACCCCTCGGACAGACACTTCACCCCTCCACTTT.

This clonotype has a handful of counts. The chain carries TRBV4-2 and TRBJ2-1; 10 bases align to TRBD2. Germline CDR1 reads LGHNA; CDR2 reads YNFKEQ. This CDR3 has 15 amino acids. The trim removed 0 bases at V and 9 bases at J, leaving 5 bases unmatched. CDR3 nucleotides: TGTGCCAGCAGCCAAGAAGCGGGGGGGCCGAGTGAGCAGTTCTTC. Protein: CASSQEAGGPSEQFF.

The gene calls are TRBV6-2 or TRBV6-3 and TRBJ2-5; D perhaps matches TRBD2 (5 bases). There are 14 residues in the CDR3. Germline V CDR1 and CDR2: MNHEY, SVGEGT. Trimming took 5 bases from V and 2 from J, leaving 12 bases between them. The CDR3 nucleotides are TGTGCCAGCAGTGCGACTGGGAGACAAGAGACCCAGTACTTC. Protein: CASSATGRQETQYF.